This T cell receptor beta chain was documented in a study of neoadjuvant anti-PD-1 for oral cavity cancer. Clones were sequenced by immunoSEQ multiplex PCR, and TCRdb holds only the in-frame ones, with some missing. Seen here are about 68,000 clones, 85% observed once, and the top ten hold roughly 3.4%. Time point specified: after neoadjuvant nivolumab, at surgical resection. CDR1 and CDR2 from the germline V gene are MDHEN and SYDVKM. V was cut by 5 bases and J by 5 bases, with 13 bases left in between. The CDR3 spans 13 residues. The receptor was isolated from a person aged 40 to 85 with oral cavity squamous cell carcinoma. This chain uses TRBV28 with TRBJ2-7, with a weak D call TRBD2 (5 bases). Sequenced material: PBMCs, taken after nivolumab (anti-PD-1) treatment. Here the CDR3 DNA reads TGTGCCAGCAGTCCCCTCTCGGGGAACGAGCAGTACTTC. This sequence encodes CASSPLSGNEQYF. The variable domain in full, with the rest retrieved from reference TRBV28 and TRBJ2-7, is DVKVTQSSRYLVKRTGEKVFLECVQDMDHENMFWYRQDPGLGLRLIYFSYDVKMKEKGDIPEGYSVSREKKERFSLILESASTNQTSMYLCASSPLSGNEQYFGPGTRLTVT.